This T cell receptor (beta chain) was profiled in a study of cytomegalovirus exposure and HLA in healthy donors. A note on this clone: Its antigen is as yet unknown. Within the sample, other DNA sequences also encode this same CDR3.

The protocol was immunoSEQ multiplex PCR, while the TCRdb copy is restricted to in-frame clones and leaves out a portion. Counted here are approximately 300,000 clones, around 90% occurring once; the ten biggest clones make up roughly 1.2%. Germline V lookup: CDR1 SGHRS, CDR2 YFSETQ. The CDR3 extends over 15 amino acids. The germline V and J ends were trimmed by 0 bases and 1 base, with 11 bases remaining between them. General study findings and limits: Reportedly, diagnosis of cytomegalovirus status by the classifier showed high specificity and sensitivity. It was found in a later analysis that first-cohort TCR clusters tended to co-occur in the 90 to 150 validation repertoires. It was confirmed in vitro that a few of the CMV-associated chains were specific for CMV antigens. 164 TCR beta chains were listed as cytomegalovirus-associated.

The chain is built from TRBV5-1 and TRBJ2-7; D is possibly TRBD1 (5 bases). The receptor comes from a woman aged 25 to 39 in good health and CMV-seropositive. The sample taken for sequencing was PBMCs. This CDR3 reads CASSLGQGGSYEQYF. CDR3 bases: TGCGCCAGCAGCTTGGGTCAGGGTGGTTCCTACGAGCAGTACTTC.